These 14 T cell receptor beta chains came from one sample sequenced in a study of blood T cell repertoires in COVID-19. The assay was immunoSEQ multiplex PCR, and TCRdb's table has in-frame clones only and misses some. The sample records about 240,000 clones, about 90% being singletons. Specimen: PBMCs or T cells enriched from blood (not recorded which). Every receptor here comes from a woman in her forties with acute COVID-19.

J is TRBJ2-1 and V is TRBV9; 8 nucleotides align to TRBD1. CDR1 is SGDLS, CDR2 YYNGEE, per germline. This CDR3 is 16 amino acids long. V was pared by 3 bases and J by 9 bases, with 14 bases of the junction left unmatched. The CDR3 coding sequence is TGTGCCAGCAGCGCCTCAGGGGGCCTTACAATTGGTGAGCAGTTCTTC. It specifies CASSASGGLTIGEQFF.

The V gene is TRBV14, the J gene TRBJ2-1; 7 bases fit TRBD2. The CDR3 runs 15 residues. V lost 1 base to trimming and J lost 5 bases; unmatched junction nucleotides: 5. The V gene's germline CDR1 is SGHDN and CDR2 FVKESK. CDR3 DNA sequence: TGTGCCAGCAGCCAAGGAGCGGGATCGAACAATGAGCAGTTCTTC. Translated: CASSQGAGSNNEQFF.

V usage is TRBV11-2 and J usage is TRBJ1-5; 8 bases align to TRBD1. The germline V gene has CDR1 SGHAT and CDR2 FQNNGV. Trimming took 2 bases from V and 7 from J; bases not matched to a gene: 13. The CDR3 sequence is 17 residues long. The CDR3 DNA follows: TGTGCCAGCAGCTTATCCCCCGGGCAGGGGGCACGGCAGCCCCAGCATTTT. Protein product: CASSLSPGQGARQPQHF.

The gene calls are TRBV19 and TRBJ2-2, with D perhaps TRBD2 (7 bases). This CDR3 has 16 amino acids. CDR1 and CDR2 from the germline V gene are LNHDA and SQIVND (reference sequence). V lost 4 bases and J lost 1, with 13 bases in between. The CDR3 DNA sequence: TGTGCCAGTAGTAGGGGGGGACACCAGAACACCGGGGAGCTGTTTTTT. Amino acid sequence: CASSRGGHQNTGELFF.

This clone was seen a handful of times. J is TRBJ2-3 and V is TRBV9; tentatively, D is TRBD2 (6 bases). Trimming removed 0 bases at V and 4 bases at J, with 15 bases between. CDR3 length: 16 residues. Germline V lookup: CDR1 SGDLS, CDR2 YYNGEE. The CDR3 nucleotides are TGTGCCAGCAGCGTAGGTCTAGCGCAGACCGCAGATACGCAGTATTTT. It translates to CASSVGLAQTADTQYF. The full variable domain, with the rest looked up from reference TRBV9 and TRBJ2-3, is DSGVTQTPKHLITATGQRVTLRCSPRSGDLSVYWYQQSLDQGLQFLIQYYNGEERAKGNILERFSAQQFPDLHSELNLSSLELGDSALYFCASSVGLAQTADTQYFGPGTRLTVL.

This rearrangement joins TRBV2 to TRBJ2-7; 8 bases agree with TRBD2. The germline V gene has CDR1 SNHLY and CDR2 FYNNEI. The J segment lost 0 bases and the V segment lost 6 bases, leaving 7 bases of the junction unmatched. CDR3 length: 15 residues. The CDR3 sequence is CASRGPSGLSYEQYF. The CDR3 DNA reads as TGTGCCAGCAGAGGCCCTAGCGGGCTCTCCTACGAGCAGTACTTC.

J is TRBJ2-5 and V is TRBV6-5; perhaps TRBD2 as D (6 bases). CDR3 length equals 16 residues. Trimming took off 2 bases at V and 5 bases at J, with 18 bases between the two ends. Germline CDR1 is MNHEY and CDR2 is SVGAGI. CDR3: CASSYRDSGRWETQYF. As DNA, the CDR3 is TGTGCCAGCAGTTACAGGGACTCAGGGAGGTGGGAGACCCAGTACTTC.

This chain connects TRBV5-1 to TRBJ1-2; the D is unclear. Trimming pared 0 bases from V and 3 bases from J, leaving 15 bases between. This CDR3 has 16 residues. From germline, CDR1 is SGHRS and CDR2 YFSETQ. CDR3 sequence (DNA): TGCGCCAGCAGCTTGGCCCCCTTTAACGGAGACTATGGCTACACCTTC. It yields the protein CASSLAPFNGDYGYTF. The whole variable domain, remainder taken from reference TRBV5-1 and TRBJ1-2, is KAGVTQTPRYLIKTRGQQVTLSCSPISGHRSVSWYQQTPGQGLQFLFEYFSETQRNKGNFPGRFSGRQFSNSRSEMNVSTLELGDSALYLCASSLAPFNGDYGYTFGSGTRLTVV.

The chain uses TRBV7-9 and TRBJ1-6, with D tentatively TRBD1 (6 bases). The CDR3 is made up of 16 amino acids. CDR1 is SEHNR, CDR2 FQNEAQ, per germline (reference sequence). V was pared by 5 bases and J by 2 bases, with 13 bases between. The chain's CDR3 is CASSARTDPYNSPLHF. Here the CDR3 DNA reads TGTGCCAGCAGCGCCCGGACAGACCCCTATAATTCACCCCTCCACTTT.

The chain is built from TRBV7-3 and TRBJ2-1, with 10 bases aligning to TRBD2. CDR1 is SGHTA and CDR2 is FQGTGA in the germline V gene. There are 16 residues in the CDR3. Unmatched junction bases numbered 12, after V lost 5 bases and J lost 8 bases. CDR3 sequence: CASSPDRLAGGDEQFF. In nucleotides, the CDR3 is TGTGCCAGCAGCCCGGACCGACTAGCGGGCGGGGATGAGCAGTTCTTC.

The chain uses TRBV28 and TRBJ1-5; no firm D call. CDR3 size: 18 residues. V was cut by 5 bases and J by 2 bases, with 22 bases left in between. The germline gives CDR1 MDHEN, CDR2 SYDVKM. The CDR3 DNA is TGTGCCAGCAGTCCTATTGCCCGCCACAGTGTCGGCAATCAGCCCCAGCATTTT. Translation gives CASSPIARHSVGNQPQHF.

The V gene is TRBV7-9, the J gene TRBJ2-5; TRBD2 might be the D (6 bases). CDR1 is SEHNR and CDR2 is FQNEAQ in the germline V gene (reference sequence). The CDR3 loop spans 13 amino acids. Trimming cost V 1 base and J 5 bases, with 8 bases left between them. CDR3 sequence: CASSLGSGETQYF. The CDR3 bases are TGTGCCAGCAGCTTAGGGAGCGGGGAGACCCAGTACTTC.

The rearrangement uses TRBV7-9 and TRBJ1-2; the match to TRBD1 covers 9 bases. CDR3 size: 17 residues. Per germline, CDR1 SEHNR and CDR2 FQNEAQ (reference sequence). V trimming: 4 bases; J trimming: 1 base; junction bases outside the gene matches: 10. The CDR3 loop is CASSSPGTGGSNYGYTF. The CDR3 DNA is TGTGCCAGCAGCTCTCCTGGTACAGGGGGCAGTAACTATGGCTACACCTTC.

This chain connects TRBV5-1 to TRBJ2-3; D is undetermined. The CDR3 length is 14 residues. The germline V gene encodes CDR1 SGHRS and CDR2 YFSETQ. Trimming shortened V by 0 bases and J by 2 bases, and 7 bases separated the two germline ends. The CDR3 bases are TGCGCCAGCAGCTTGGCCACTACCACAGATACGCAGTATTTT. Protein: CASSLATTTDTQYF.